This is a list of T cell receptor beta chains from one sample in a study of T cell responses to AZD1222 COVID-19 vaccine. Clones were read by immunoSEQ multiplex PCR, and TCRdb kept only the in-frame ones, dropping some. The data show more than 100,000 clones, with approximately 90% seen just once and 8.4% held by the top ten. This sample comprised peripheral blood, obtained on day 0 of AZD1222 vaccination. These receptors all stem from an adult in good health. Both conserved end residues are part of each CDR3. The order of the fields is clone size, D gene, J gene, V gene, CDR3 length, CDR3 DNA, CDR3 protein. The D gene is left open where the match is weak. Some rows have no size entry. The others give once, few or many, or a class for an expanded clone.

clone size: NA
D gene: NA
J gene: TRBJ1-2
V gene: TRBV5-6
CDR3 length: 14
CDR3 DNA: TGTGCCAGCAGCTGGAAGACAGTTCTCGGTGGCTACACCTTC
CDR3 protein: CASSWKTVLGGYTF

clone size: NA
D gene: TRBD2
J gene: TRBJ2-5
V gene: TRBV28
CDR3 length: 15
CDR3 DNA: TGTGCCAGCAGTTCGGGACTAGCGGGAGTTGAGACCCAGTACTTC
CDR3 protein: CASSSGLAGVETQYF

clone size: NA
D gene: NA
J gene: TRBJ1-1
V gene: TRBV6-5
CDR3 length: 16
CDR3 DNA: TGTGCCAGCAGTTACGAGGATCCGGGGCGGAGGACTGAAGCTTTCTTT
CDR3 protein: CASSYEDPGRRTEAFF

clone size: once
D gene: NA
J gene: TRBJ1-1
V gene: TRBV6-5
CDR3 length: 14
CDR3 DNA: TGTGCCAGCTGTCCAGGGTGGAGAAACACTGAAGCTTTCTTT
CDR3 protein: CASCPGWRNTEAFF

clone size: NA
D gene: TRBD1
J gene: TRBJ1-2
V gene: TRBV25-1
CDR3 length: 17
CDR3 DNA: TGTGCCAGCAGTGGCTGGGACAGGTATCTAGGTAACTATGGCTACACCTTC
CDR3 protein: CASSGWDRYLGNYGYTF

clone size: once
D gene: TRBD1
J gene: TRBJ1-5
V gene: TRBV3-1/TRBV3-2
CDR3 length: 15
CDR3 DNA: TGTGCCAGCAGCGGCCGGGGACAGGGATATCAGCCCCAGCATTTT
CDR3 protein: CASSGRGQGYQPQHF

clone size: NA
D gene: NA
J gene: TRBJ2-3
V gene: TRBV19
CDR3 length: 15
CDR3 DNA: TGTGCCAGTAGTATAGGGGGGGTCTACACAGATACGCAGTATTTT
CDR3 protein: CASSIGGVYTDTQYF

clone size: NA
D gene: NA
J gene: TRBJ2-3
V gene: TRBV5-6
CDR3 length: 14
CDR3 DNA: TGTGCCAGCAGCTTGCAGACTTACACAGATACGCAGTATTTT
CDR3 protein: CASSLQTYTDTQYF

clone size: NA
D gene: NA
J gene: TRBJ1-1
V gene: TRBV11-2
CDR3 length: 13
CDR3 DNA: TGTGCCAGCAGCTTCCAGGGCTTCGGTGAAGCTTTCTTT
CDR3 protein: CASSFQGFGEAFF

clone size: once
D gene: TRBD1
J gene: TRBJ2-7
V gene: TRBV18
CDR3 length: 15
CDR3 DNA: TGTGCCAGCTCACGAAGATCGACAGGGGGCGACGAGCAGTACTTC
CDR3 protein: CASSRRSTGGDEQYF

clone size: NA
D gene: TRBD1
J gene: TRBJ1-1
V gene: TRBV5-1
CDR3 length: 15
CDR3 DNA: TGCGCCAGCAGCCTACAGGGGGCGCTGAGCACTGAAGCTTTCTTT
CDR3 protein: CASSLQGALSTEAFF

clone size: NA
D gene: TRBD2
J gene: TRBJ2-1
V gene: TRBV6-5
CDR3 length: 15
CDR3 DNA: TGTGCCAGCAGGCGTAGCGGGAGAGCACACAATGAGCAGTTCTTC
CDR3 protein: CASRRSGRAHNEQFF

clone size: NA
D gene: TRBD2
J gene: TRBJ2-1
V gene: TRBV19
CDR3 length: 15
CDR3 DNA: TGTGCCAGTAGTATAGGCGGGGGGACTTACAATGAGCAGTTCTTC
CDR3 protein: CASSIGGGTYNEQFF

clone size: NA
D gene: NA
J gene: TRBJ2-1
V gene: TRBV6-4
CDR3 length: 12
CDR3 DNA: TGTGCCAGCATGTTGTTGGGGACCGCCTTGGTCTTC
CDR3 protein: CASMLLGTALVF

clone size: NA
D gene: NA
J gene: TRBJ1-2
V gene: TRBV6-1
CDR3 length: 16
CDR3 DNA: TGTGCCAGCAGTGAAGTGGGGGCGGGGAGGGCCTATGGCTACACCTTC
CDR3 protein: CASSEVGAGRAYGYTF

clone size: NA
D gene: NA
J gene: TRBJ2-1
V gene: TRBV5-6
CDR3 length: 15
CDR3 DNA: TGTGCCAGCAGCTTGGGCTGGAACAGCCACAATGAGCAGTTCTTC
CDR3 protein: CASSLGWNSHNEQFF

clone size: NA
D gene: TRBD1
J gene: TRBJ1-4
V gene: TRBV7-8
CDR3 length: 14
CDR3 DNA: TGTGCCAGCAGCCGGGACAGGGGAAGTGAAAAACTGTTTTTT
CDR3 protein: CASSRDRGSEKLFF

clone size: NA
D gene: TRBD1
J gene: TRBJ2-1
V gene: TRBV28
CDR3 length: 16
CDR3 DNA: TGTGCCAGCAGATTCCCTGACAGGGGCAGCTACAATGAGCAGTTCTTC
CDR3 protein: CASRFPDRGSYNEQFF

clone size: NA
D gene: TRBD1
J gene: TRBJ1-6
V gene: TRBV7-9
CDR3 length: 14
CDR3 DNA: TGTGCCAGCAGCCCCCGACAGGGTCAGTCACCCCTCCACTTT
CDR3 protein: CASSPRQGQSPLHF

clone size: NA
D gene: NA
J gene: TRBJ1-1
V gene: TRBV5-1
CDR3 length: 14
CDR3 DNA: TGCGCCAGTTATCCGGGACCCTCGAACACTGAAGCTTTCTTT
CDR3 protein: CASYPGPSNTEAFF

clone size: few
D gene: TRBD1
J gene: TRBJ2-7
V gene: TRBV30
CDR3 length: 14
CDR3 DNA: TGTGCCTCTACCCAATCACCACAGGGGGAAGAGCAGTACTTC
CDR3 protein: CASTQSPQGEEQYF

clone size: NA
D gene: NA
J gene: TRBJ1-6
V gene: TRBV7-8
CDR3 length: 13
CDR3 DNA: TGTGCCAGCAGCTTAGGGCAGTCAACACCCCTCCACTTT
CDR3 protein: CASSLGQSTPLHF

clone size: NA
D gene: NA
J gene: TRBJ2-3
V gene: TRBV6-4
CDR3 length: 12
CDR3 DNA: TGTGCCAGCAGTGACTCTGGCGATACGCAGTATTTT
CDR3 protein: CASSDSGDTQYF

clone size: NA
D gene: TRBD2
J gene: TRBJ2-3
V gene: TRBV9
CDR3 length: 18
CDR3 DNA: TGTGCCAGCAGCGTAGTCTCGAGGGCTAGCGGTAGCACAGATACGCAGTATTTT
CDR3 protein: CASSVVSRASGSTDTQYF

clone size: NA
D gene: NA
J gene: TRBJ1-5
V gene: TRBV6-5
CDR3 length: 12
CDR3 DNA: TGTGCCAGCAGTCGTTCCAATCAGCCCCAGCATTTT
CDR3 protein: CASSRSNQPQHF

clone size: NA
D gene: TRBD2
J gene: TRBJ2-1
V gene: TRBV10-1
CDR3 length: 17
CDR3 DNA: TGCGCCAGCAGTGAGCCCCCGCGGGGGGAGGTCTACAATGAGCAGTTCTTC
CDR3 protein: CASSEPPRGEVYNEQFF

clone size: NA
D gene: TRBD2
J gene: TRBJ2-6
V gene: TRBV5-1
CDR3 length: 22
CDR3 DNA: TGCGCCAGCAGCTTGGCCCTTAGGGCTAGCGGGACCAGATGGCGGGGGGCCAACGTCCTGACTTTC
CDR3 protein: CASSLALRASGTRWRGANVLTF

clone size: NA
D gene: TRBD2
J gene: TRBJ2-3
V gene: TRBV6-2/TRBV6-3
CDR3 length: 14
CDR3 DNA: TGTGCCAGCAGTTACGCGGTAGCGGGGACTACGCAGTATTTT
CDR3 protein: CASSYAVAGTTQYF

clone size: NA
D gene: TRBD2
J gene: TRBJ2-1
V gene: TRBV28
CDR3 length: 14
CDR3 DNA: TGTGCCAGCATCAACCTAGCGGGAGGGAATGAGCAGTTCTTC
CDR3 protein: CASINLAGGNEQFF

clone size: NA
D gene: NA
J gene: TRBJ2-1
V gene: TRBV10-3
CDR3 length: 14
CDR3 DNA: TGTGCCATCAGTGAGTCAGGGCAGGGCGGAGAGCAGTTCTTC
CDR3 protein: CAISESGQGGEQFF

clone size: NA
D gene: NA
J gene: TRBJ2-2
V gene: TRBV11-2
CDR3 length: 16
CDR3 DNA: TGTGCCAGCAGCTTCAATCTAGCGACGAACACCGGGGAGCTGTTTTTT
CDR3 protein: CASSFNLATNTGELFF

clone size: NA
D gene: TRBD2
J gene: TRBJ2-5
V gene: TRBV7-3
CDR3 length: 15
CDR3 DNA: TGTGCCAGCAGCACGAGCGGGGACCCATGGGAGACCCAGTACTTC
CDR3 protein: CASSTSGDPWETQYF

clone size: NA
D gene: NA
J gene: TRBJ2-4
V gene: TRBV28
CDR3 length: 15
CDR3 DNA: TGTGCCAGCAGTTTAGCTAGCCTCGCCAAAAACATTCAGTACTTC
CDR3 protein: CASSLASLAKNIQYF

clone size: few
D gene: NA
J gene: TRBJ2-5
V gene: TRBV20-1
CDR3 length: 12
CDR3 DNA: TGCAGTGCTAGTCGGGAGTTTGAGACCCAGTACTTC
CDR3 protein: CSASREFETQYF

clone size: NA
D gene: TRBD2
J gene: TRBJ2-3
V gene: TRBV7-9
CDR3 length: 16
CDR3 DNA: TGTGCCAGCAGCTTATCGTTAGCGGGAGGGGTAGATACGCAGTATTTT
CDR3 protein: CASSLSLAGGVDTQYF

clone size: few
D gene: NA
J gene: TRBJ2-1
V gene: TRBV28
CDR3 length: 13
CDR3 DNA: TGTGCCAGCACCCCGACCTCCTACAATGAGCAGTTCTTC
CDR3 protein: CASTPTSYNEQFF

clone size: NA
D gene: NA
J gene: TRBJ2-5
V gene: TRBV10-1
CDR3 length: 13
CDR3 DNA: TGCGCCAGCAGCGAAAGGGTTGGGGAGACCCAGTACTTC
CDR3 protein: CASSERVGETQYF

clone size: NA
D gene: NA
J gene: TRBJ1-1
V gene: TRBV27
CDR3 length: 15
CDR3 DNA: TGTGCCAGCAGTTTCTGGGGGTCATGGAACACTGAAGCTTTCTTT
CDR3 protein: CASSFWGSWNTEAFF

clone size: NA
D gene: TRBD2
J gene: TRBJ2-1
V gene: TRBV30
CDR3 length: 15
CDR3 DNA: TGTGCCTGGAGGAGTCCGGGACTAGCCCTCAATGAGCAGTTCTTC
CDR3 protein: CAWRSPGLALNEQFF

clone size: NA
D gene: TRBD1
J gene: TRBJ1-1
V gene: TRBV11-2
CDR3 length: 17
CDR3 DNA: TGTGCCAGCAGGACCGGGACAGGGTTGGGACGTGTCACTGAAGCTTTCTTT
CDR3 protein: CASRTGTGLGRVTEAFF

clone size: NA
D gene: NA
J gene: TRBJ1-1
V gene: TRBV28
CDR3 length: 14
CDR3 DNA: TGTGCCAGCAGTACCCCCACAGGGATCAATGAAGCTTTCTTT
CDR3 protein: CASSTPTGINEAFF

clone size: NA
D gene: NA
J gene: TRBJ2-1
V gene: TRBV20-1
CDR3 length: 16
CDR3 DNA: TGCAGTGCTAGTCCCCCGTCGGGCCTCCATTACAATGAGCAGTTCTTC
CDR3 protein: CSASPPSGLHYNEQFF

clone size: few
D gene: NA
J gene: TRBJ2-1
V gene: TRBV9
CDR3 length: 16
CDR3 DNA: TGTGCCAGCAGCGGGGTAGCGCGAAGCTCCTACAATGAGCAGTTCTTC
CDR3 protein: CASSGVARSSYNEQFF

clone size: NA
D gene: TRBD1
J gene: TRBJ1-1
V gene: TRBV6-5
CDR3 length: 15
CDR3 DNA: TGTGCCAGCAGCCTATCCGGGACAGGGGGCACTGAAGCTTTCTTT
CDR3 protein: CASSLSGTGGTEAFF

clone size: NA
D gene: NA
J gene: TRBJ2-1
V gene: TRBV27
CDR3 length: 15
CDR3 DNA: TGTGCCAGCAGTCCGTACGACAGAACCTACAATGAGCAGTTCTTC
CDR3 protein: CASSPYDRTYNEQFF

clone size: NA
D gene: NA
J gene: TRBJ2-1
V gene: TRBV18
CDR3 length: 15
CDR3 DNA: TGTGCCAGCTCACCCCAGGTCAACTCCTACAATGAGCAGTTCTTC
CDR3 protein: CASSPQVNSYNEQFF

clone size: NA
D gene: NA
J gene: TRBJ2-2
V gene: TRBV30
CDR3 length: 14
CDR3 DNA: TGTGCCTGGAGCGTTGGGGTGAACACCGGGGAGCTGTTTTTT
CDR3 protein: CAWSVGVNTGELFF

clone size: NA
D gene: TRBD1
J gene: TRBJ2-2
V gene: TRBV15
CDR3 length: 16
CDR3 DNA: TGTGCCACCAGCAGACTGGGACAGGGGCTGACCGGGGAGCTGTTTTTT
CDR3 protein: CATSRLGQGLTGELFF

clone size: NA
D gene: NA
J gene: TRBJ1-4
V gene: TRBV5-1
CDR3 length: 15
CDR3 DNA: TGCGCCAGCAGCTTGCAGGGGACGGAGAATGAAAAACTGTTTTTT
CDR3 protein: CASSLQGTENEKLFF

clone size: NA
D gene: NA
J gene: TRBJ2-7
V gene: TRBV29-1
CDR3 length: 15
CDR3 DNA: TGCAGCGTCTCCGCCCCTCAGGGGTTCTCCTACGAGCAGTACTTC
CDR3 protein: CSVSAPQGFSYEQYF

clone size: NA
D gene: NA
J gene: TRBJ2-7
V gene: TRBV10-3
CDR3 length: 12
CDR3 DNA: TGTGCCACATCCGACAGCTCCTACGAGCAGTACTTC
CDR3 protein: CATSDSSYEQYF

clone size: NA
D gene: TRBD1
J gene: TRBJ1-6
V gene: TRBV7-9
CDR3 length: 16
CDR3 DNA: TGTGCCAGCAGCTTACGGCCGACAGGGGATAATTCACCCCTCCACTTT
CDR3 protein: CASSLRPTGDNSPLHF

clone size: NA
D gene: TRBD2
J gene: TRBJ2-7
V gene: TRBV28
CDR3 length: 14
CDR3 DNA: TGTGCCAGCAGCCCCAGCGGGAGCTCCTACGAGCAGTACTTC
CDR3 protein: CASSPSGSSYEQYF